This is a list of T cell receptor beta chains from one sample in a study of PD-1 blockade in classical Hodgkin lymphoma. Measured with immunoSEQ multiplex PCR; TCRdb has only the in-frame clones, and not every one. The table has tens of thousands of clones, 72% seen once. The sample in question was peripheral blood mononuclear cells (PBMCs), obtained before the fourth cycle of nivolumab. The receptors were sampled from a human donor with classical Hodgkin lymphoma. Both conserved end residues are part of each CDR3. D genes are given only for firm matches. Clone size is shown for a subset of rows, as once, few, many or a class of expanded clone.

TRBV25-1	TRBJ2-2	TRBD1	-	TGTGCCAGCAGCGGACAGGGGTACACCGGGGAGCTGTTTTTT	CASSGQGYTGELFF
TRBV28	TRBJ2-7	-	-	TGTGCCAGCAGCCAACAGGGCAAATACGAGCAGTACTTC	CASSQQGKYEQYF
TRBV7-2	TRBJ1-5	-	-	TGTGCCAGCAGCTTAGGGGCGGCCTCCAATCAGCCCCAGCATTTT	CASSLGAASNQPQHF
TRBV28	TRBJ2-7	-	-	TGTGCCAGCAGTTTATTCACGGGATCCCACGAGCAGTACTTC	CASSLFTGSHEQYF
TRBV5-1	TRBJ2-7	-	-	TGCGCCAGCAGCCCTACCAGGCCATGGGACGAGCAGTACTTC	CASSPTRPWDEQYF
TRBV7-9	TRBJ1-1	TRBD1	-	TGTGCCAGCAGCTCAGGGACAGGGATCATGAACACTGAAGCTTTCTTT	CASSSGTGIMNTEAFF
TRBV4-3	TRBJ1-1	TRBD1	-	TGCGCCAGCAGCCAAGCCGGGACAGGGGATGAAGCTTTCTTT	CASSQAGTGDEAFF
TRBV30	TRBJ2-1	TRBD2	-	TGTGCCTGGGAGTGGGGGGGTTCCTACAATGAGCAGTTCTTC	CAWEWGGSYNEQFF
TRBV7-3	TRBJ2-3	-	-	TGTGCCAGCAGCTTAAGCGGGATTAGCACAGATACGCAGTATTTT	CASSLSGISTDTQYF
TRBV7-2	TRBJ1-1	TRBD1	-	TGTGCCAGCAGCTGGCGACAGGGCGGGTACACTGAAGCTTTCTTT	CASSWRQGGYTEAFF
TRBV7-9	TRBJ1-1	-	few	TGTGCCGAAAACGGGATTTTGGAAGACACTGAAGCTTTCTTT	CAENGILEDTEAFF